This entry features one T cell receptor (beta chain) sequence. Per the original data handling: The assay estimated nucleated cells by amplifying reference gene primers. TCRdb's copy holds only in-frame clones and misses some; the assay was immunoSEQ multiplex PCR. V, J and clone size are taken as reported in that table, and D and trimming were inferred from the DNA itself. The sample has 110,000 to 150,000 clones; around 80% are singletons. This entry belongs to a study of blood T cell repertoires in COVID-19. Study-wide context: Acute and convalescent COVID-19 samples came from the United States, Italy and Spain. In each case, the material was cDNA or gDNA derived from T cells, B-cell-depleted T cells, or PBMCs.

The CDR3 runs 15 residues. Trimming pared 8 bases from V and 0 bases from J, leaving 14 bases between. CDR1 and CDR2 (germline): SEHNR, FQNEAQ (reference sequence). This chain links TRBV7-9 with TRBJ1-5, with unresolved D. Sequenced sample: peripheral blood. This clonotype was sampled from a man aged 55 to 70 with acute or convalescent COVID-19. The CDR3 coding sequence is TGTGCCAGCGGAGGAATGGACGGTAGCAATCAGCCCCAGCATTTT. Translating gives CASGGMDGSNQPQHF.